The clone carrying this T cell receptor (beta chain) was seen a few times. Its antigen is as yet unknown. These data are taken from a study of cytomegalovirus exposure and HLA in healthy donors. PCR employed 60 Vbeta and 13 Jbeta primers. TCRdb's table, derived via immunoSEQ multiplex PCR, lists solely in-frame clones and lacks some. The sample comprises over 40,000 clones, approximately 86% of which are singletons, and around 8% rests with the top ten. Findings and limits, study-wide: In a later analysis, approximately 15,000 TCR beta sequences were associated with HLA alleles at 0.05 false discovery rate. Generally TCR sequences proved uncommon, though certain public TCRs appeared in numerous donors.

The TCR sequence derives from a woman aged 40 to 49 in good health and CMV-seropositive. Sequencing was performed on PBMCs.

The CDR3 is CASSIDRDRYSEAFF. The CDR3 DNA follows: TGTGCCAGCAGCATCGACCGGGACAGGTATTCTGAAGCTTTCTTT. V and J are TRBV11-2 and TRBJ1-1; TRBD1 matches at 8 bases. CDR1 SGHAT and CDR2 FQNNGV come from the germline V gene. The CDR3 has 15 amino acids. Trimming at V came to 5 bases and at J to 6 bases, leaving 11 bases not matched to a gene.